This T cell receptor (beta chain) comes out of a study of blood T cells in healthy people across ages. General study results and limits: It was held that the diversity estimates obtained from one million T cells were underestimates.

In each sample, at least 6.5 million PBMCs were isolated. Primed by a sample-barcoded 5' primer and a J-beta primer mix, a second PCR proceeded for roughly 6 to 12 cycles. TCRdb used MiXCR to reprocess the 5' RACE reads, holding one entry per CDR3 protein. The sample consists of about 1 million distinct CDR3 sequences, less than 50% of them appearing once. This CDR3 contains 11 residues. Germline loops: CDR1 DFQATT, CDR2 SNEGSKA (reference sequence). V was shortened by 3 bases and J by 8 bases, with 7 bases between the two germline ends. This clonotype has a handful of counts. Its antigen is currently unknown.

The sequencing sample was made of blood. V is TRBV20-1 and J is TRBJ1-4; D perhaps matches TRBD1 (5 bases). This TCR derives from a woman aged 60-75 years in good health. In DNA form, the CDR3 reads TGCAGTGCTAGTCGGGGCGAAAAACTGTTTTTT. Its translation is CSASRGEKLFF.